Below are 22 T cell receptor beta chains sequenced from a single sample in a study of cytomegalovirus exposure and HLA in healthy donors. Primers included in the PCR were 60 Vbeta and 13 Jbeta primers. Data came from immunoSEQ multiplex PCR; TCRdb stores just in-frame clones and leaves some out. The table includes around 200,000 clones, roughly four fifths detected once. The source material was PBMCs. The receptors were sampled from a woman aged 25-40 years in good health and CMV-seropositive.

CDR3 loop: CSVEIAGERHAGELFF. The CDR3 DNA follows: TGCAGCGTTGAAATAGCGGGGGAACGTCACGCCGGGGAGCTGTTTTTT. This chain connects TRBV29-1 to TRBJ2-2; TRBD2 aligns across 9 bases. V trimming: 2 bases; J trimming: 6 bases; junction bases outside the gene matches: 10. CDR3 length: 16 residues. The germline CDR1 and CDR2 sequences are SQVTM and ANQGSEA.

The gene calls are TRBV27 and TRBJ1-1; weak D call: TRBD1 (5 bases). This CDR3 is 13 amino acids long. CDR1 MNHEY and CDR2 SMNVEV come from the germline V gene (reference sequence). V was shortened by 8 bases and J by 1 base, with 11 bases between the two germline ends. The CDR3 region has the DNA TGTGCCAGCTCCATCGGGGGGAACACTGAAGCTTTCTTT. Its protein product is CASSIGGNTEAFF.

The chain has TRBV28 and TRBJ1-2; D possibly corresponds to TRBD1 (5 bases). This CDR3 is built from 17 residues. Germline CDR1 MDHEN, CDR2 SYDVKM. The V and J ends lost 3 bases and 5 bases respectively, with 22 bases between them. The CDR3 region is CASSFDMDAGLLYGYTF. CDR3 nucleotides: TGTGCCAGCAGTTTTGATATGGACGCAGGGCTTCTTTATGGCTACACCTTC.

J is TRBJ2-5 and V is TRBV7-8; 8 nucleotides align to TRBD2. This CDR3 contains 16 residues. Trimming at V came to 1 base and at J to 5 bases, leaving 9 bases not matched to a gene. The V gene's germline CDR1 is SGHVS and CDR2 FQNEAQ. The CDR3 region is CASSLEPAGGGETQYF. The CDR3 DNA reads TGTGCCAGCAGCTTAGAACCGGCGGGGGGAGGGGAGACCCAGTACTTC.

The genes are TRBV28 and TRBJ2-7; 10 bases fit TRBD2. CDR3 length equals 16 residues. The V gene end was trimmed by 7 bases and the J gene end by 4 bases; junction bases not matched to a gene: 13. CDR1 is MDHEN, CDR2 SYDVKM, per germline. The CDR3 loop is CASIPPTSGKSYEQYF. In DNA, the CDR3 is TGTGCCAGCATTCCACCTACTAGCGGGAAGTCATACGAGCAGTACTTC.

This clone showed up just once. V is TRBV10-1 and J is TRBJ2-2, with 10 bases that match TRBD2. The J segment lost 5 bases and the V segment lost 4 bases, leaving 1 base of the junction unmatched. The CDR3 runs 14 residues. Germline assignment: CDR1 WNHNN and CDR2 SYGVQD (reference sequence). This CDR3 reads CASSASGSTGELFF. CDR3 sequence (DNA): TGCGCCAGCAGTGCTAGCGGGAGTACCGGGGAGCTGTTTTTT.

The chain has TRBV11-2 and TRBJ1-4, with D possibly being TRBD1 (6 bases). This CDR3 contains 17 residues. Trimming took 6 bases from V and 2 from J, leaving 19 bases between them. The germline CDR1 and CDR2 sequences are SGHAT and FQNNGV. The CDR3 nucleotides read TGTGCCAGCAGACGGGGCAGGGGCATTACGACTAATGAAAAACTGTTTTTT. Amino acid sequence: CASRRGRGITTNEKLFF.

This chain links TRBV6-4 with TRBJ2-7, with 11 nucleotides matching TRBD2. Losses at the gene ends were 5 bases for V and 1 base for J; bases not matched to a gene: 1. The CDR3 length is 14 residues. Germline V lookup: CDR1 MRHNA, CDR2 SNTAGT. The CDR3 DNA follows: TGTGCCAGCAGTCTAGCGGGAGGATCCTACGAGCAGTACTTC. It is translated as CASSLAGGSYEQYF.

The table lists this clone with a few counts. The chain combines TRBV6-4 with TRBJ2-3; TRBD2 matches 8 bases. V shed 2 bases, J shed 2 bases, and the junction held 3 bases outside the gene matches. The CDR3 length is 15 residues. Germline CDR1 MRHNA, CDR2 SNTAGT. In nucleotides, the CDR3 is TGTGCCAGCAGTGACGAAGCGGGAGACACAGATACGCAGTATTTT. The encoded protein is CASSDEAGDTDTQYF.

This chain uses TRBV28 with TRBJ1-1, with D perhaps TRBD1 (5 bases). The CDR3 loop spans 14 amino acids. Per germline, CDR1 MDHEN and CDR2 SYDVKM. The germline V and J ends were trimmed by 3 bases and 3 bases, with 11 bases remaining between them. The CDR3 DNA reads TGTGCCAGCAGTTTCGGGGGGGGACACACTGAAGCTTTCTTT. Its protein product is CASSFGGGHTEAFF.

The gene calls are TRBV7-6 and TRBJ2-7; possibly TRBD2 for D (6 bases). CDR3 size: 13 residues. Germline V gene sequence: CDR1 SGHVS, CDR2 FNYEAQ. V lost 5 bases, J lost 1 base, and 9 bases lay in between. The CDR3 reads CASSGGLSYEQYF. CDR3 nucleotides: TGTGCCAGCAGCGGGGGACTGTCCTACGAGCAGTACTTC.

This clone was seen a handful of times. This CDR3 is CASSIAGNSYEQYF. DNA of the CDR3: TGTGCCAGTAGTATAGCTGGCAACTCCTACGAGCAGTACTTC. The V and J genes are TRBV19 and TRBJ2-7; D remains ambiguous. This CDR3 is built from 14 residues. Germline V lookup: CDR1 LNHDA, CDR2 SQIVND (reference sequence). Between the trimmed V and J ends, which lost 1 base and 0 bases, there was a span of 7 bases.

The chain is built from TRBV18 and TRBJ2-7; 10 positions match TRBD1. This CDR3 region has 15 residues. Germline CDR1 KGHSH, CDR2 LQKENI. Trimming took 5 bases from V and 6 from J; bases not matched to a gene: 10. The CDR3 DNA follows: TGTGCCAGCTCAGCGACCCGGGACAGGGGATCCGAGCAGTACTTC. Its translation: CASSATRDRGSEQYF.

J is TRBJ2-2 and V is TRBV5-1, with D possibly being TRBD2 (6 bases). Germline-derived CDR1 and CDR2 are SGHRS and YFSETQ. This CDR3 region has 16 residues. The ends were cut back, 5 bases at V and 1 base at J, with 15 bases in the middle. The CDR3 sequence: CASRSPGAGNTGELFF. The CDR3 DNA sequence: TGCGCCAGCAGGTCGCCGGGAGCGGGGAACACCGGGGAGCTGTTTTTT.

V gene TRBV18 combines with J gene TRBJ2-5; 9 nucleotides align to TRBD1. The CDR3 is 14 residues long. In germline, CDR1 is KGHSH, CDR2 LQKENI. Trimming took 6 bases from V and 6 from J; bases not matched to a gene: 8. Here the CDR3 DNA reads TGTGCCAGCTCCCCGGGACAGGGAAGTCAGACCCAGTACTTC. This gives the protein CASSPGQGSQTQYF.

This clone was counted a single time. V gene TRBV19 combines with J gene TRBJ2-1, with 7 bases identical to TRBD2. The CDR3 has 13 residues. The J segment lost 6 bases and the V segment lost 6 bases, leaving 5 bases of the junction unmatched. Germline-derived CDR1 and CDR2 are LNHDA and SQIVND (reference sequence). The CDR3, as DNA: TGTGCCAGTAGGGCGGGAGAGGCCAATGAGCAGTTCTTC. It specifies CASRAGEANEQFF.

This clone was counted a few times. The chain couples TRBV5-1 to TRBJ1-6; D ambiguous. The CDR3 spans 14 residues. V lost 0 bases and J 10 bases, leaving 11 bases between the germline ends. Germline V gene sequence: CDR1 SGHRS, CDR2 YFSETQ. This CDR3 is CASSLGRTGSPLHF. CDR3 sequence (DNA): TGCGCCAGCAGCTTGGGGAGGACGGGGTCACCCCTCCACTTT. Full variable domain (rest looked up from reference TRBV5-1 and TRBJ1-6): KAGVTQTPRYLIKTRGQQVTLSCSPISGHRSVSWYQQTPGQGLQFLFEYFSETQRNKGNFPGRFSGRQFSNSRSEMNVSTLELGDSALYLCASSLGRTGSPLHFGNGTRLTVT.

This rearrangement joins TRBV2 to TRBJ2-2; maybe TRBD2 (6 bases). V lost 7 bases to trimming and J lost 0 bases, with 12 bases between them. The V gene's germline CDR1 is SNHLY and CDR2 FYNNEI. This CDR3 is built from 15 residues. CDR3 region: CASTAGRPNTGELFF. The CDR3 nucleotides read TGTGCCAGCACCGCGGGACGGCCGAACACCGGGGAGCTGTTTTTT.

A single count supports this clone. The rearrangement links TRBV15 to TRBJ1-5; D is perhaps TRBD1 (6 bases). There are 15 residues in the CDR3. V lost 0 bases and J lost 6, with 12 bases in between. Germline CDR1 and CDR2: LNHNV and YYDKDF (reference sequence). CDR3 in DNA: TGTGCCACCAGCAGAGATCTCGGGGGGCCTCAGCCCCAGCATTTT. It yields the protein CATSRDLGGPQPQHF.

This clone has only a few counts. J is TRBJ1-2 and V is TRBV6-6; 7 bases match TRBD1. CDR1 and CDR2 from the germline V gene are MNHNY and SVGAGI (reference sequence). This CDR3 is built from 13 residues. The J segment lost 8 bases and the V segment lost 4 bases, leaving 7 bases of the junction unmatched. The DNA of the CDR3 is TGTGCCAGCAGTTTCGCGACAGGGCACGGCTACACCTTC. It yields the protein CASSFATGHGYTF.

V and J are TRBV28 and TRBJ1-5, with TRBD1 identical over 10 bases. V lost 7 bases to trimming and J lost 7 bases; unmatched junction nucleotides: 13. The germline CDR1 and CDR2 sequences are MDHEN and SYDVKM. The CDR3 has 16 residues. CDR3: CASMGDRGFDRQPQHF. CDR3 nucleotide sequence: TGTGCCAGCATGGGGGACAGGGGATTCGATAGACAGCCCCAGCATTTT.

J is TRBJ1-5 and V is TRBV28; D is ambiguous. V dropped 4 bases and J dropped 2 bases, with 12 bases sitting between them. CDR3 length: 15 amino acids. The V gene's germline CDR1 is MDHEN and CDR2 SYDVKM. CDR3 sequence reads: CASSSPPEGNQPQHF. The CDR3 DNA sequence: TGTGCCAGCAGTTCCCCGCCCGAGGGCAATCAGCCCCAGCATTTT.